This TCR beta chain was identified during a study of blood T cell repertoires in COVID-19. Study summary: Some COVID-19 samples were acute and others convalescent; all came from the United States, Italy and Spain.

This CDR3 contains 13 residues. CDR1 is KGHSH, CDR2 LQKENI, per germline. V lost 1 base and J 8 bases, leaving 8 bases between the germline ends. As originally analysed: Nucleated cell number was recorded as an estimate derived from reference gene primer amplification. The protocol was immunoSEQ multiplex PCR, while the TCRdb copy is restricted to in-frame clones and leaves out a portion. Clone size and V and J calls were adopted from that table, with D and trimming inferred from the DNA. Seen here are hundreds of thousands of clones, 80% to 90% observed once, and the top ten hold roughly 10%. Enrollment of patients from Seattle took place during active infection, with longitudinal follow-up.

J is TRBJ2-2 and V is TRBV18; possibly TRBD2 for D (6 bases). Sequenced material: peripheral blood. This TCR was recovered from a woman aged 65 to 85 with COVID-19, enrolled during active disease. CDR3 in amino acids: CASSPRREGELFF. In DNA, the CDR3 is TGTGCCAGCTCACCACGCCGGGAGGGGGAGCTGTTTTTT. Drawing the rest from reference TRBV18 and TRBJ2-2, the complete variable domain is NAGVMQNPRHLVRRRGQEARLRCSPMKGHSHVYWYRQLPEEGLKFMVYLQKENIIDESGMPKERFSAEFPKEGPSILRIQQVVRGDSAAYFCASSPRREGELFFGEGSRLTVL.